The entry below describes one T cell receptor beta chain. Its antigen is currently unknown. These data come from a study of T cells after yellow fever vaccination. Study details: SMART-Seq v4 Ultra Low Input handled preparation of low-cell-number fractions.

Study-level points and caveats: Clonotypes shared by both compartments, CD4 and CD8, made up a small share. Peaking on day 5 versus 15, the secondary response was faster but weaker.

UMIs were added to TCR cDNA along with a universal primer site when it was made by 5'RACE template switching. One entry per CDR3 protein, called by TCRdb with MiXCR from the 5' RACE reads. This sample has about 260,000 distinct CDR3 sequences; over 3% occur once, and the top ten carry over 15%. The CDR3 covers 13 residues. Germline assignment: CDR1 MNHEY and CDR2 SMNVEV (reference sequence). The V gene lost 3 bases and the J gene lost 4 bases, with 9 bases spanning the gap. The sample consisted of PBMCs, taken 15 days after the yellow fever booster vaccination. J is TRBJ2-5 and V is TRBV27, with a weak D call TRBD2 (5 bases). The sequence was obtained from a man aged 18 to 35 who received the YFV17D yellow fever vaccine. This CDR3 is CASSFRRAETQYF. The CDR3 nucleotides read TGTGCCAGCAGTTTCCGGCGGGCAGAGACCCAGTACTTC.